The 19 T cell receptor beta chains in this list originate from one sample, sequenced in a study of cytomegalovirus exposure and HLA in healthy donors. The PCR made use of 60 Vbeta and 13 Jbeta primers. Here immunoSEQ multiplex PCR was the method, and the copy in TCRdb shows in-frame clones only, minus some. The data show some 98,000 clones, roughly 10% seen once. Material for sequencing was PBMCs. These receptor sequences come from a man aged 50 to 60 in good health and CMV-seropositive.

This clone has only a few counts. CDR3 residues: CAISESVTGHPYEQYF. In nucleotides, the CDR3 is TGTGCCATCAGTGAGTCAGTTACAGGACACCCCTACGAGCAGTACTTC. The chain joins TRBV10-3 to TRBJ2-7; D perhaps matches TRBD1 (5 bases). CDR1 and CDR2 (germline): ENHRY, SYGVKD. V was pared by 0 bases and J by 2 bases, with 14 bases between. This CDR3 region has 16 residues.

V gene TRBV6-6 combines with J gene TRBJ1-1; D is ambiguous. The CDR3 spans 15 residues. The V end lost 0 bases, the J end lost 0 bases, and 8 bases lay between the germline ends. Per the germline V gene, CDR1 is MNHNY and CDR2 is SVGAGI (reference sequence). The CDR3 region has the DNA TGTGCCAGCAGTTACTCCTTACAGCTGAACACTGAAGCTTTCTTT. The encoded protein is CASSYSLQLNTEAFF.

This clone was seen only a few times. The chain has TRBV4-3 and TRBJ1-2; D is uncertain. Germline CDR1 reads LGHNA; CDR2 reads YSLEER. The CDR3 consists of 18 residues. The ends were cut back, 0 bases at V and 0 bases at J, with 17 bases in the middle. DNA for the CDR3: TGCGCCAGCAGCCAAGATTTTTCGGCGGGTTCATCTAACTATGGCTACACCTTC. Its protein is CASSQDFSAGSSNYGYTF.

V usage is TRBV11-3 and J usage is TRBJ2-7; D is possibly TRBD2 (5 bases). The V gene's germline CDR1 is SGHNT and CDR2 YENEEA. V shed 3 bases and J shed 3 bases, with 9 bases lying between them. This CDR3 comprises 13 residues. CDR3 in amino acids: CASSLEEVYEQYF. The CDR3 DNA reads TGTGCCAGCAGCTTGGAGGAGGTCTACGAGCAGTACTTC.

This clone was picked up a small number of times. The chain joins TRBV7-9 to TRBJ2-7, with 16 bases matching TRBD2. The germline CDR1 and CDR2 sequences are SEHNR and FQNEAQ (reference sequence). V dropped 1 base and J dropped 2; count of bases not matched to a gene: 5. CDR3 size: 18 residues. CDR3 DNA: TGTGCCAGCAGCTTAGAGCCGGGGACTAGCGGGAGGGCCTACGAGCAGTACTTC. It translates to CASSLEPGTSGRAYEQYF.

Only a few counts were recorded for this clone. The chain combines TRBV11-1 with TRBJ2-7; TRBD1 matches 7 bases. The CDR3 length is 17 residues. V shed 1 base, J shed 3 bases, and the junction held 12 bases outside the gene matches. Germline lookup yields CDR1 SGHAT and CDR2 FQDESV (reference sequence). The CDR3 region is CASSLGNYGTVVYEQYF. CDR3 nucleotides: TGTGCCAGCAGCTTAGGTAATTACGGGACAGTTGTCTACGAGCAGTACTTC.

V usage is TRBV6-1 and J usage is TRBJ2-1; tentatively, D is TRBD2 (5 bases). The CDR3 extends over 15 amino acids. Trimming took off 10 bases at V and 5 bases at J, with 21 bases between the two ends. Germline V gene data show CDR1 as MNHNS and CDR2 as SASEGT. The CDR3 here is CAISVETTIDNEQFF. In DNA, the CDR3 is TGTGCCATCTCTGTGGAGACTACCATAGACAATGAGCAGTTCTTC.

This clone was observed a few times. The chain links TRBV4-2 to TRBJ1-4; D is undetermined. CDR1 and CDR2 (germline): LGHNA, YNFKEQ. The CDR3 has 15 residues. With 4 bases removed from V and 0 bases from J, the gap between germline ends came to 9 bases. This CDR3 reads CASSPPAATNEKLFF. CDR3 coding DNA: TGTGCCAGCAGCCCACCGGCGGCAACTAATGAAAAACTGTTTTTT.

This clone occurred a few times. This chain uses TRBV6-5 with TRBJ1-1; D perhaps matches TRBD1 (6 bases). The CDR3 contains 13 residues. From germline, CDR1 is MNHEY and CDR2 SVGAGI. V dropped 8 bases and J dropped 2 bases, with 12 bases sitting between them. The CDR3 loop reads CASERTANTEAFF. As DNA, the CDR3 is TGTGCCAGCGAAAGGACAGCTAACACTGAAGCTTTCTTT.

This clone was detected a few times. The rearrangement uses TRBV2 and TRBJ2-3; D uncertain. The germline V gene has CDR1 SNHLY and CDR2 FYNNEI. The CDR3 has 12 amino acids. The V end lost 5 bases, the J end lost 5 bases, and 8 bases lay between the germline ends. The CDR3 loop reads CASSIVRDTQYF. For the CDR3, the DNA is TGTGCCAGCAGTATAGTGCGAGATACGCAGTATTTT.

This clone was observed a handful of times. This chain connects TRBV4-1 to TRBJ2-1; weak D call: TRBD2 (5 bases). V shed 1 base and J shed 4 bases, with 11 bases lying between them. The length of the CDR3 is 15 residues. The germline V gene encodes CDR1 MGHRA and CDR2 YSYEKL. The CDR3 protein is CASSQAATTYNEQFF. The CDR3 region has the DNA TGCGCCAGCAGCCAAGCAGCGACTACTTACAATGAGCAGTTCTTC.

This clone has only a few counts. The chain links TRBV5-4 to TRBJ2-5, with 11 bases matching TRBD2. The CDR3 is 15 residues long. The germline V gene has CDR1 SGHNT and CDR2 YYREEE (reference sequence). The V segment lost 0 bases and the J segment 4 bases; nucleotides outside the gene matches: 2. Here the CDR3 reads CASSLGLAGIETQYF. For the CDR3, the DNA is TGTGCCAGCAGCTTGGGACTAGCGGGGATAGAGACCCAGTACTTC.

The chain has TRBV29-1 and TRBJ2-7, with D possibly being TRBD1 (6 bases). V was pared by 7 bases and J by 3 bases, with 16 bases between. This CDR3 comprises 13 residues. The germline V gene has CDR1 SQVTM and CDR2 ANQGSEA. CDR3 sequence: CSARPPDSYEQYF. The CDR3 bases are TGCAGCGCCCGACCCCCGGACAGCTACGAGCAGTACTTC.

The rearrangement links TRBV6-5 to TRBJ2-5; D gene unclear. CDR3 length equals 15 residues. V was clipped by 2 bases and J by 2 bases, with 12 bases between them. Germline lookup yields CDR1 MNHEY and CDR2 SVGAGI. In nucleotides, the CDR3 is TGTGCCAGCAGTTACCTCCGTTATTCTCAAGAGACCCAGTACTTC. Its protein is CASSYLRYSQETQYF.

In this sample, this clone turned up a few times. CDR3 coding DNA: TGTGCCAGCAGCTCGGACAGGCGCAATGAGCAGTTCTTC. Translation: CASSSDRRNEQFF. The chain joins TRBV5-4 to TRBJ2-1, with TRBD1 identical over 7 bases. The CDR3 is made up of 13 amino acids. V was clipped by 3 bases and J by 6 bases; unmatched bases: 3. Germline values: CDR1 SGHNT, CDR2 YYREEE (reference sequence).

The V and J genes are TRBV10-3 and TRBJ2-3; no firm D call. Germline assignment: CDR1 ENHRY and CDR2 SYGVKD. The V and J ends lost 8 bases and 3 bases respectively, with 6 bases between them. The CDR3 loop spans 11 amino acids. The CDR3 is CAIGRTDTQYF. The CDR3 bases are TGTGCCATCGGCCGTACAGATACGCAGTATTTT.

This clone has a handful of counts. The rearrangement uses TRBV21-1 and TRBJ1-1; the table calls TRBD1, which could not be checked here. TRBV21-1 is a pseudogene segment. The CDR3 is 15 residues long. CDR3 bases: TGTGCCAGCAGCGGTTCCAGGGGACCGAACACTGAAGCTTTCTTT. This encodes CASSGSRGPNTEAFF.

The rearrangement uses TRBV7-2 and TRBJ2-1, with 9 bases that match TRBD2. Germline lookup yields CDR1 SGHTA and CDR2 FQGNSA. This CDR3 is built from 14 residues. The trim removed 7 bases at V and 12 bases at J, leaving 13 bases unmatched. The CDR3 nucleotides are TGTGCCAGCACCCTAATGGGACTAGCACAAGCGCAGTTCTTC. It specifies CASTLMGLAQAQFF.

The chain links TRBV25-1 to TRBJ2-3; TRBD1 matches at 7 bases. This CDR3 contains 15 residues. Trimming at V came to 0 bases and at J to 3 bases, leaving 3 bases not matched to a gene. CDR1 is MGHDK, CDR2 SYGVNS, per germline. The chain's CDR3 is CASSEYPGQTDTQYF. CDR3 coding DNA: TGTGCCAGCAGTGAATATCCGGGACAGACAGATACGCAGTATTTT. The variable domain in full, completed from reference TRBV25-1 and TRBJ2-3, reads EADIYQTPRYLVIGTGKKITLECSQTMGHDKMYWYQQDPGMELHLIHYSYGVNSTEKGDLSSESTVSRIRTEHFPLTLESARPSHTSQYLCASSEYPGQTDTQYFGPGTRLTVL.